The clone carrying this TCR beta chain has at least ten counts. What it binds is not known. The time point: newly diagnosed GD, antithyroid drugs for less than 3 months. PBMC-extracted RNA yielded the TCR library. Library construction for TCR beta used iRepertoire HTBI primers and Arm-PCR of CDR3 regions. Original handling: Identification of gene segments yielded some 60 TRBV and about 14 TRBJ across samples. A single record per CDR3 protein comes from TCRdb applying MiXCR to the multiplex PCR reads. These V and J calls originate from TCRdb's pipeline instead of the authors' own analysis. The sample carries approximately 560,000 distinct CDR3 sequences, about 16% recorded once. Germline lookup yields CDR1 SGHRS and CDR2 YFSETQ. Trimming took 4 bases from V and 5 from J, leaving 12 bases between them. This CDR3 has 13 residues. This sample was taken from a study of regulatory T cells in long-lasting Graves disease. Background on the study: Those Graves' patients who were newly diagnosed had been on antithyroid drugs under 3 months. Study-level findings and limits: The small sample size may have reduced accuracy.

The same specimen was also included in a second study, on T cells in Graves' hyperthyroidism and ophthalmopathy.

This specimen was peripheral blood mononuclear cells (PBMCs), taken at new diagnosis, from a patient treated with antithyroid drugs. V usage is TRBV5-1 and J usage is TRBJ1-1, with a tentative D call TRBD1 (5 bases). The clonotype was recovered from a man younger than 30 with Graves disease. CDR3 in DNA: TGCGCCAGCAGCCGGGACGTGGGAACTGAAGCTTTCTTT. This sequence encodes CASSRDVGTEAFF.